This TCR beta chain was identified during a study of blood T cell repertoires in COVID-19. Looking at the study overall: T cells, B-cell-depleted T cells, or PBMCs supplied cDNA or gDNA.

TCRdb's copy holds only in-frame clones and misses some; the assay was immunoSEQ multiplex PCR. The sample consists of around 140,000 clones, about 80% of them appearing once. Germline values: CDR1 KGHDR, CDR2 SFDVKD. The CDR3 has 16 amino acids. The V gene end was trimmed by 4 bases and the J gene end by 4 bases; junction bases not matched to a gene: 4. The gene calls are TRBV24-1 and TRBJ2-1, with TRBD2 identical over 12 bases. The source material was PBMCs or T cells enriched from blood (not recorded which). This clonotype originated in a man in his forties or fifties with acute COVID-19. The CDR3 coding sequence is TGTGCCACCAGTGACACTAGCGGGGGGACGTACAATGAGCAGTTCTTC. It codes for CATSDTSGGTYNEQFF.